These 15 T cell receptor beta chains were sequenced from one sample in a study of human T cells and chemical hapten exposure. Via MiXCR, TCRdb re-called the RACE reads, giving one row per CDR3 protein. Of over 30,000 distinct CDR3 sequences in the sample, 7.6% were seen once. Noted time point: pre-sensitization, week 0. Treatment defined: therapeutic diphenylcyclopropenone sensitization with weekly scalp DPC. The sample consisted of whole blood, taken in connection with sensitization to the hapten diphenylcyclopropenone (DPC). The receptors were gathered from a woman between 45 and 65 years old with alopecia areata. Some clones in this sample may be carry-over from other donors' samples.

The chain recombines TRBV11-2 with TRBJ2-2; D unclear. The CDR3 has 15 amino acids. Trimming cost V 2 bases and J 4 bases, with 11 bases left between them. The germline V gene has CDR1 SGHAT and CDR2 FQNNGV. The CDR3 DNA is TGTGCCAGCAGCTTAAGGCCAAGGGTCACCGGGGAGCTGTTTTTT. Residues: CASSLRPRVTGELFF.

This clonotype came up a few times. J is TRBJ1-1 and V is TRBV2; 7 bases line up with TRBD1. Looked up from germline, CDR1 is SNHLY and CDR2 is FYNNEI. The CDR3 extends over 14 amino acids. V lost 5 bases, J lost 0 bases, and 3 bases stayed unmatched. CDR3 residues: CASSRDSMNTEAFF. The CDR3 nucleotides read TGTGCCAGCAGTCGGGACAGCATGAACACTGAAGCTTTCTTT.

This clonotype was seen repeatedly, ten times or more. The chain joins TRBV29-1 to TRBJ1-6; no clear D. V was clipped by 5 bases and J by 8 bases, with 13 bases between them. This CDR3 contains 13 residues. Germline V lookup: CDR1 SQVTM, CDR2 ANQGSEA. The CDR3 reads CSVSYSSDSPLHF. The CDR3, as DNA: TGCAGCGTTTCCTATTCCAGTGATTCACCCCTCCACTTT. The variable domain in full, with the rest retrieved from reference TRBV29-1 and TRBJ1-6, is SAVISQKPSRDICQRGTSLTIQCQVDSQVTMMFWYRQQPGQSLTLIATANQGSEATYESGFVIDKFPISRPNLTFSTLTVSNMSPEDSSIYLCSVSYSSDSPLHFGNGTRLTVT.

This rearrangement joins TRBV12-1 to TRBJ2-7. TRBV12-1 is recorded as a pseudogene. The CDR3 consists of 11 residues. CDR3 nucleotides: TGTGCCAGCCTTGCTTCCTACGAGCAGTACTTC. Amino acids: CASLASYEQYF.

This chain joins TRBV21-1 and TRBJ2-7; the table's D call, TRBD1, has no DNA check behind it. TRBV21-1 corresponds to a pseudogene. The CDR3 is 11 amino acids. In nucleotides, the CDR3 is TGTGCCACCCAGACAGTCTACGAGCAGTACTTC. Protein: CATQTVYEQYF.

This clonotype was found many times. The chain has TRBV5-1 and TRBJ1-2; no clear D gene. CDR1 SGHRS and CDR2 YFSETQ come from the germline V gene. The CDR3 contains 11 residues. The V and J ends lost 5 bases and 0 bases respectively, with 2 bases between them. CDR3 nucleotide sequence: TGCGCCAGCAGAGCTAACTATGGCTACACCTTC. The encoded protein is CASRANYGYTF. Filled out from reference TRBV5-1 and TRBJ1-2, the complete variable domain reads KAGVTQTPRYLIKTRGQQVTLSCSPISGHRSVSWYQQTPGQGLQFLFEYFSETQRNKGNFPGRFSGRQFSNSRSEMNVSTLELGDSALYLCASRANYGYTFGSGTRLTVV.

J is TRBJ2-1 and V is TRBV7-2; a weak D match, TRBD2 (6 bases). There are 14 residues in the CDR3. Per the germline V gene, CDR1 is SGHTA and CDR2 is FQGNSA. V lost 0 bases to trimming and J lost 7 bases, with 10 bases between them. CDR3 region: CASSLARGSNEQFF. Here the CDR3 DNA reads TGTGCCAGCAGCTTAGCGCGGGGAAGTAATGAGCAGTTCTTC.

This clonotype was counted many times. V is TRBV6-2 or TRBV6-3 and J is TRBJ1-2; D is unresolved. The germline V and J ends were trimmed by 0 bases and 4 bases, with 3 bases remaining between them. The CDR3 loop spans 12 amino acids. Germline-derived CDR1 and CDR2 are MNHEY and SVGEGT. CDR3 nucleotides: TGTGCCAGCAGTTACTCAGTCTATGGCTACACCTTC. Protein product: CASSYSVYGYTF.

This clonotype was seen many times. The chain recombines TRBV12-5 with TRBJ1-1; D unclear. The CDR3 extends over 13 amino acids. CDR1 LGHNT and CDR2 FRNRAP come from the germline V gene. The V and J ends lost 5 bases and 1 base respectively, with 8 bases between them. CDR3 sequence: CASGTKGNTEAFF. The CDR3 DNA sequence: TGTGCTAGTGGTACCAAGGGGAACACTGAAGCTTTCTTT.

This clonotype has ten or more counts. The V and J genes are TRBV7-6 and TRBJ2-7; 7 bases are shared with TRBD1. J gave up 5 bases and V 5 bases, and 3 bases lay outside the gene matches. The CDR3 is 12 amino acids. The V gene's germline CDR1 is SGHVS and CDR2 FNYEAQ. The CDR3: CASSLGQDEQYF. The CDR3 bases are TGTGCCAGCAGCCTTGGACAGGACGAGCAGTACTTC.

This clonotype has a handful of counts. This chain uses TRBV5-1 with TRBJ2-1; D unclear. CDR3 length equals 14 residues. Germline CDR1 is SGHRS and CDR2 is YFSETQ. The germline V and J ends were trimmed by 0 bases and 7 bases, with 11 bases remaining between them. In DNA form, the CDR3 reads TGCGCCAGCAGCTTGGGGTCGTTGTTAAATGAGCAGTTCTTC. This translates into CASSLGSLLNEQFF. Full variable domain (rest looked up from reference TRBV5-1 and TRBJ2-1): KAGVTQTPRYLIKTRGQQVTLSCSPISGHRSVSWYQQTPGQGLQFLFEYFSETQRNKGNFPGRFSGRQFSNSRSEMNVSTLELGDSALYLCASSLGSLLNEQFFGPGTRLTVL.

This clonotype was picked up many times. The rearrangement uses TRBV5-4 and TRBJ2-2; 7 nucleotides match TRBD2. Germline V gene sequence: CDR1 SGHNT, CDR2 YYREEE (reference sequence). The CDR3 is made up of 16 amino acids. The V gene end was trimmed by 4 bases and the J gene end by 5 bases; junction bases not matched to a gene: 11. This chain's CDR3 is CASSPMASGWTGELFF. CDR3 coding DNA: TGTGCCAGCAGCCCTATGGCTAGCGGATGGACCGGGGAGCTGTTTTTT.

CDR3 in DNA: TGTGCCAGCAGGCGACAGGGCACAACTAATGAAAAACTGTTTTTT. Residues: CASRRQGTTNEKLFF. This chain connects TRBV28 to TRBJ1-4; 7 bases are shared with TRBD1. Trimming cost V 6 bases and J 0 bases; bases outside gene matches: 4. This CDR3 has 15 residues. The germline V gene has CDR1 MDHEN and CDR2 SYDVKM.

This chain connects TRBV4-1 to TRBJ2-5; D is ambiguous. The CDR3 covers 12 residues. The germline V and J ends were trimmed by 0 bases and 5 bases, with 4 bases remaining between them. CDR1 and CDR2 from the germline V gene are MGHRA and YSYEKL. The CDR3 nucleotides are TGCGCCAGCAGCCAAGATGAGGAGACCCAGTACTTC. Translation: CASSQDEETQYF.

This sequence joins TRBV29-1 and TRBJ2-5; D not resolved. The CDR3 consists of 16 residues. The germline V gene has CDR1 SQVTM and CDR2 ANQGSEA. V was cut by 5 bases and J by 5 bases, with 24 bases left in between. The CDR3 nucleotides are TGCAGCGTTTCTAAATCCAGGTCCACCTCACGGGAGACCCAGTACTTC. Its protein is CSVSKSRSTSRETQYF.